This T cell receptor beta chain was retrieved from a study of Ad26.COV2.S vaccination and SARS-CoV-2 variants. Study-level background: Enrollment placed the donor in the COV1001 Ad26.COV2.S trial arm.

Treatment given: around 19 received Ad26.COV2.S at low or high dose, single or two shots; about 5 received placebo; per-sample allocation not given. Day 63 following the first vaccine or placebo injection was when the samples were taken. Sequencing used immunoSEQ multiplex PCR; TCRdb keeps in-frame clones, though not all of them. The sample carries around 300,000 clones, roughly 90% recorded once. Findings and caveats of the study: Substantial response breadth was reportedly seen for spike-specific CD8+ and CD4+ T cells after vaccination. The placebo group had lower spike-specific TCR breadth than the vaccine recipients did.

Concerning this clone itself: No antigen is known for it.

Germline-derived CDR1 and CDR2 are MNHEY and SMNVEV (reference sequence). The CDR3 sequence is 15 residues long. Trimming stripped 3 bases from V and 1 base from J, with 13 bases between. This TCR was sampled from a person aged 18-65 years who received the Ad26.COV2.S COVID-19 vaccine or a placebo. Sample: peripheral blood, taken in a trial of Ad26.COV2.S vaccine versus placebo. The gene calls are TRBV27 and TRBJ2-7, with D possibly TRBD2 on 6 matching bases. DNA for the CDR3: TGTGCCAGCAGTTTCCGGGGGATTCCTTCCTACGAGCAGTACGTC. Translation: CASSFRGIPSYEQYV.